Listed below are T cell receptor beta chains from one sample, sequenced in a study of shared clonotypes between healthy human individuals. Profiled with immunoSEQ multiplex PCR; TCRdb holds only in-frame clones, not every one. The table shows over 950,000 clones, with 70% to 85% occurring only once. The source material was memory CD4+ T cells from PBMCs. These receptors originate from a man aged 18 to 29 in good health. Some clones in this sample may be carry-over from other donors' samples. Each CDR3 is given with its conserved first and last residue. The D gene is left open where the match is weak. Only part of the rows carry a size: once, few, many, or a class if the clone is expanded.

V	J	size	D	CDR3	DNA
TRBV9	TRBJ1-1	-	-	CASSPHVRTEAFF	TGTGCCAGCAGCCCTCACGTCCGAACTGAAGCTTTCTTT
TRBV4-2	TRBJ1-2	-	-	CASSQDRGRSYGYTF	TGTGCCAGCAGCCAAGATAGGGGCAGGAGCTATGGCTACACCTTC
TRBV10-1	TRBJ2-7	-	TRBD1	CASREDSGQGETYEQYF	TGCGCCAGCAGAGAAGACTCTGGACAGGGGGAGACCTACGAGCAGTACTTC
TRBV7-9	TRBJ2-3	-	-	CASRTGSPLGDTQYF	TGTGCCAGCAGGACAGGCTCCCCGCTGGGAGATACGCAGTATTTT
TRBV4-2	TRBJ2-3	-	TRBD1	CASSQRQGSTDTQYF	TGTGCCAGCAGCCAAAGACAGGGAAGCACAGATACGCAGTATTTT
TRBV11-1	TRBJ2-7	-	TRBD2	CASSRSGTSSYEQYF	TGTGCCAGCAGCCGCAGCGGGACGAGCTCCTACGAGCAGTACTTC
TRBV14	TRBJ1-1	once	TRBD1	CASSPGQGTMNTEAFF	TGTGCCAGCAGCCCAGGACAGGGGACGATGAACACTGAAGCTTTCTTT
TRBV9	TRBJ1-1	-	-	CASSVRLNTEAFF	TGTGCCAGCAGCGTTAGGTTGAACACTGAAGCTTTCTTT
TRBV30	TRBJ2-7	-	TRBD2	CAWKTSGRAYEQYF	TGTGCCTGGAAAACCAGCGGGAGGGCCTACGAGCAGTACTTC
TRBV7-3	TRBJ2-1	-	-	CASSFRAFPSGEQFF	TGTGCCAGCAGCTTCCGGGCCTTCCCAAGCGGTGAGCAGTTCTTC
TRBV28	TRBJ2-3	-	-	CASKRQGPRLGTDTQYF	TGTGCCAGCAAGAGACAGGGTCCGAGACTAGGCACAGATACGCAGTATTTT
TRBV11-2	TRBJ2-2	-	-	CASSPRRVTGELFF	TGTGCCAGCAGCCCACGCAGGGTAACCGGGGAGCTGTTTTTT
TRBV7-9	TRBJ2-5	-	-	CASSLVPSSQETQYF	TGTGCCAGCAGCTTAGTGCCTAGCTCACAAGAGACCCAGTACTTC
TRBV7-3	TRBJ1-1	few	-	CASSFSGDTEAFF	TGTGCCAGCAGCTTCTCGGGGGACACTGAAGCTTTCTTT
TRBV5-4	TRBJ2-2	-	-	CASTGSYTGELFF	TGTGCCAGCACCGGCTCTTATACCGGGGAGCTGTTTTTT
TRBV7-2	TRBJ2-7	-	-	CASSSGPTTYEQYF	TGTGCCAGCAGCTCAGGGCCAACGACCTACGAGCAGTACTTC
TRBV5-6	TRBJ2-7	-	-	CASSRLGGAPSNEQYF	TGTGCCAGCAGCCGCCTAGGAGGAGCTCCTTCTAACGAGCAGTACTTC
TRBV5-1	TRBJ2-2	-	-	CASSFAGPNTGELFF	TGCGCCAGCAGCTTTGCAGGGCCGAACACCGGGGAGCTGTTTTTT
TRBV2	TRBJ2-5	-	-	CASRRGGAETQYF	TGTGCCAGCAGGAGGGGGGGCGCAGAGACCCAGTACTTC
TRBV7-9	TRBJ2-5	-	-	CASSLGAGKETQYF	TGTGCCAGCAGCTTAGGGGCGGGGAAAGAGACCCAGTACTTC
TRBV4-1	TRBJ2-7	-	-	CASSTQRTGGAYEQYF	TGCGCCAGCAGCACTCAAAGGACGGGCGGCGCCTACGAGCAGTACTTC
TRBV28	TRBJ2-7	-	-	CASSLHSPYEQYF	TGTGCCAGCAGTTTGCACAGTCCCTACGAGCAGTACTTC
TRBV4-1	TRBJ2-7	-	-	CASSQQTATSRQYF	TGCGCCAGCAGCCAGCAAACCGCTACTAGCCGGCAGTACTTC
TRBV28	TRBJ1-1	-	-	CASSRDPGRGDTEAFF	TGTGCCAGCAGTCGAGACCCGGGACGGGGAGACACTGAAGCTTTCTTT
TRBV4-1	TRBJ2-3	-	TRBD2	CASSLSAGGRGTDTQYF	TGCGCCAGCAGCCTCTCGGCGGGGGGTCGGGGCACAGATACGCAGTATTTT
TRBV5-5	TRBJ2-5	-	TRBD1	CASSDRPRTGGEQYF	TGTGCCAGCAGCGACCGGCCCCGGACAGGGGGAGAGCAGTACTTC
TRBV28	TRBJ1-4	few	-	CASSYRREKLFF	TGTGCCAGCAGCTATCGGAGAGAAAAACTGTTTTTT
TRBV28	TRBJ2-2	-	-	CASANGGEGGGELFF	TGTGCCAGCGCTAATGGGGGAGAGGGCGGCGGGGAGCTGTTTTTT
TRBV28	TRBJ1-3	-	-	CASSLTGRFSGNTIYF	TGTGCCAGCAGTTTAACGGGTCGATTCTCTGGAAACACCATATATTTT
TRBV5-4	TRBJ2-4	few	-	CASSTFGQGRAKNIQYF	TGTGCCAGCTCAACTTTTGGGCAGGGACGCGCCAAAAACATTCAGTACTTC
TRBV7-2	TRBJ1-1	-	-	CASSLQLGAPTEAFF	TGTGCCAGCAGCTTACAATTAGGGGCCCCCACTGAAGCTTTCTTT
TRBV19	TRBJ2-7	-	TRBD2	CASSRYSGSLAYEQYF	TGTGCCAGTAGTAGATATAGCGGGAGCCTTGCCTACGAGCAGTACTTC
TRBV5-4	TRBJ1-2	once	TRBD1	CASSSWDRVQGYTF	TGTGCCAGCAGCTCGTGGGACAGGGTCCAAGGCTACACCTTC
TRBV5-1	TRBJ2-7	-	-	CASSPNQQATLGEQYF	TGCGCCAGCAGCCCCAATCAACAGGCCACTCTTGGGGAGCAGTACTTC
TRBV19	TRBJ2-5	-	-	CASSIRVVVDSQETQYF	TGTGCCAGTAGTATCCGGGTGGTAGTAGACTCCCAAGAGACCCAGTACTTC
TRBV9	TRBJ2-1	-	-	CASSLQWGGENEQFF	TGTGCCAGCAGCCTACAGTGGGGTGGGGAGAATGAGCAGTTCTTC
TRBV27	TRBJ2-1	once	TRBD2	CASRPTGTSNLSQFF	TGTGCCAGCAGACCCACCGGGACTAGTAATCTCTCGCAGTTCTTC
TRBV11-2	TRBJ1-6	-	-	CASSWEWNSPLHF	TGTGCCAGCAGCTGGGAATGGAATTCACCCCTCCACTTT
TRBV11-2	TRBJ1-5	once	TRBD1	CASSRGQYLNQPQHF	TGTGCCAGCAGCCGGGGACAGTACCTCAATCAGCCCCAGCATTTT
TRBV10-3	TRBJ2-6	-	-	CAISATVSGANVLTF	TGTGCCATCAGCGCCACAGTCTCTGGGGCCAACGTCCTGACTTTC
TRBV7-8	TRBJ2-1	once	TRBD2	CASSQGLAGLGQFF	TGTGCCAGCAGTCAGGGACTAGCGGGGTTGGGGCAGTTCTTC
TRBV7-2	TRBJ2-5	-	-	CASSLYGREETQYF	TGTGCCAGCAGCTTATACGGCAGAGAAGAGACCCAGTACTTC
TRBV28	TRBJ2-3	-	TRBD2	CASSLGTSGRASDTQYF	TGTGCCAGCAGTTTGGGGACTAGCGGGAGGGCCTCAGATACGCAGTATTTT
TRBV11-2	TRBJ2-3	-	-	CASSPNPHLYPTDTQYF	TGTGCCAGCAGCCCAAACCCCCACCTGTATCCGACAGATACGCAGTATTTT
TRBV9	TRBJ2-1	-	-	CASSVDALAFYNEQFF	TGTGCCAGCAGCGTAGATGCGTTAGCGTTTTACAATGAGCAGTTCTTC
TRBV18	TRBJ1-1	-	-	CASSPPGRDTEAFF	TGTGCCAGCTCACCACCCGGACGGGACACTGAAGCTTTCTTT
TRBV27	TRBJ2-2	once	-	CASSYSWGAGELFF	TGTGCCAGCAGCTACTCTTGGGGCGCCGGGGAGCTGTTTTTT
TRBV28	TRBJ2-3	few	-	CASSRPGTSNIGTQYF	TGTGCCAGCAGCCGACCCGGGACTTCTAACATAGGTACGCAGTATTTT